Listed below are T cell receptor beta chains from one sample, sequenced in a study of T cell responses to AZD1222 COVID-19 vaccine. This table comes from immunoSEQ multiplex PCR, and its TCRdb copy is limited to in-frame clones, with some not included. The profile shows under 100,000 clones, over 70% of them singletons. The specimen comprised peripheral blood, sampled on day 0 of AZD1222 vaccination. The receptors originated from an adult in good health. CDR3s include the opening cysteine and the closing phenylalanine or tryptophan. The D gene is left open where the match is weak. A row's size may be missing; if present it is once, few, many or a size class.

>TRBJ2-5|NA|TRBD1|TRBV6-1
CASSEAPLGTAKETQYF
TGTGCCAGCAGTGAAGCTCCGCTAGGGACAGCCAAAGAGACCCAGTACTTC
>TRBJ2-7|NA|NA|TRBV4-2
CASSQTKSYEQYF
TGTGCCAGCAGCCAAACAAAGTCCTACGAGCAGTACTTC
>TRBJ2-3|NA|TRBD2|TRBV29-1
CSASGRSGRAETDTQYF
TGCAGCGCTTCGGGCCGGAGCGGGAGGGCGGAAACAGATACGCAGTATTTT
>TRBJ1-5|NA|NA|TRBV28
CASSQGGALQPQHF
TGTGCCAGCAGCCAAGGGGGGGCCCTTCAGCCCCAGCATTTT
>TRBJ2-7|NA|NA|TRBV6-5
CASSSLEAAYEQYF
TGTGCCAGCAGTTCCCTCGAGGCAGCCTACGAGCAGTACTTC
>TRBJ2-5|NA|TRBD2|TRBV14
CASSRLAGGRETQYF
TGTGCCAGCAGCCGGCTAGCGGGAGGGCGGGAGACCCAGTACTTC
>TRBJ1-5|NA|TRBD1|TRBV30
CAWSVGTGGQPQHF
TGTGCCTGGAGTGTGGGGACAGGGGGTCAGCCCCAGCATTTT
>TRBJ1-1|NA|TRBD1|TRBV5-4
CASSLGFDREAFF
TGTGCCAGCAGCTTGGGGTTTGACAGGGAGGCTTTCTTT
>TRBJ1-5|NA|TRBD1|TRBV6-5
CASRTGAMNQPQHF
TGTGCCAGCAGGACAGGGGCGATGAATCAGCCCCAGCATTTT
>TRBJ2-3|NA|TRBD1|TRBV3-1/TRBV3-2
CASSQARTGGADTQYF
TGTGCCAGCAGCCAAGCCCGGACAGGGGGTGCAGATACGCAGTATTTT
>TRBJ1-1|NA|NA|TRBV6-5
CASSYSTGLNTEAFF
TGTGCCAGCAGTTACTCGACTGGTTTGAACACTGAAGCTTTCTTT
>TRBJ2-7|NA|NA|TRBV5-6
CASSSPGRIIYEQYF
TGTGCCAGCAGCTCTCCCGGCAGGATTATTTACGAGCAGTACTTC
>TRBJ1-2|NA|NA|TRBV3-1/TRBV3-2
CASSQDTGYGYTF
TGTGCCAGCAGCCAAGATACCGGCTATGGCTACACCTTC
>TRBJ1-2|NA|NA|TRBV6-5
CASIRDNYGYTF
TGTGCCAGCATCAGGGACAACTATGGCTACACCTTC
>TRBJ2-7|NA|NA|TRBV25-1
CASSEYRGGYEQYF
TGTGCCAGCAGTGAATATCGGGGCGGGTACGAGCAGTACTTC
>TRBJ2-1|once|NA|TRBV20-1
CSASTGSNEQFF
TGCAGTGCTAGTACAGGGTCGAATGAGCAGTTCTTC